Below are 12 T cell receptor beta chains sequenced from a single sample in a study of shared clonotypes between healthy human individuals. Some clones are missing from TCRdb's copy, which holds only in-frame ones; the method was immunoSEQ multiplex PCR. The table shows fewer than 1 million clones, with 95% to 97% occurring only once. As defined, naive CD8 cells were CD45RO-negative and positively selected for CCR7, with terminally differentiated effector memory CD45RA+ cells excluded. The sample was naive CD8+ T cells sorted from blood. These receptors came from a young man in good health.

DNA for the CDR3: TGTGCCTGGAGTGTAGGAGCTGTCTACGAGCAGTACTTC. Translation: CAWSVGAVYEQYF. The chain couples TRBV30 to TRBJ2-7; unclear D gene. The ends were cut back, 0 bases at V and 3 bases at J, with 9 bases in the middle. The germline CDR1 and CDR2 sequences are GTSNPN and SVGIG (reference sequence). CDR3 size: 13 residues.

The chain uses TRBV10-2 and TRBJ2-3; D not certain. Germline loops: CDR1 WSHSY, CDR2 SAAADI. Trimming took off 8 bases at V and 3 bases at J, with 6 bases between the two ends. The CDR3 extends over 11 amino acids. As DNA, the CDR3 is TGCGCCAGCGAAGCGACAGATACGCAGTATTTT. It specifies CASEATDTQYF.

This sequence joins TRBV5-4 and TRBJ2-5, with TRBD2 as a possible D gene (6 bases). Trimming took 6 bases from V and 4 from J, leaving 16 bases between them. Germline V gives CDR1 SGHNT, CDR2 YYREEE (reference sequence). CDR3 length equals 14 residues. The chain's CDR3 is CASMLKGGGETQYF. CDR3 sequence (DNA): TGTGCCAGCATGCTAAAGGGAGGTGGAGAGACCCAGTACTTC.

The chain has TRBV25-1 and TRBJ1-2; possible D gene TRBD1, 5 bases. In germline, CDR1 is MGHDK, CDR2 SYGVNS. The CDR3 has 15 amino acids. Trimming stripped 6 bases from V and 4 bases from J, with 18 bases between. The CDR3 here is CASSEQPTAVYGYTF. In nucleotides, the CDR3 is TGTGCCAGCAGCGAACAGCCGACAGCAGTCTATGGCTACACCTTC.

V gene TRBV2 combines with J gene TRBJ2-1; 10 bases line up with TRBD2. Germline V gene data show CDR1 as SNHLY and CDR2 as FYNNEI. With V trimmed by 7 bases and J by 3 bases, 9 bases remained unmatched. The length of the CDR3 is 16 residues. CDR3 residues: CASTLSGRIGYNEQFF. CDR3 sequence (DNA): TGTGCCAGCACCCTTAGCGGGAGGATAGGCTACAATGAGCAGTTCTTC.

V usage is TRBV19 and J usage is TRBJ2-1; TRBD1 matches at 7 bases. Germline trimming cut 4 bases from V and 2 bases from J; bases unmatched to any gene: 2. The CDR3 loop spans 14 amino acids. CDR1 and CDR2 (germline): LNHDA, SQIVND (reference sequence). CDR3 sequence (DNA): TGTGCCAGTAGTACACAGGGGCCCTACAATGAGCAGTTCTTC. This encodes CASSTQGPYNEQFF.

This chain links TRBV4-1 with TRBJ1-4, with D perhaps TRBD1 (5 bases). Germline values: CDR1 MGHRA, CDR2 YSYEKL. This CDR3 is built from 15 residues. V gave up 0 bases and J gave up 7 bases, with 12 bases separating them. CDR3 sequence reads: CASSQDLRVGEKLFF. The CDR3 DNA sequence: TGCGCCAGCAGCCAAGATCTCAGGGTGGGTGAAAAACTGTTTTTT.

The CDR3 spells CASGPTGGWGTQYF. Here the CDR3 DNA reads TGTGCTAGTGGTCCGACAGGCGGCTGGGGTACGCAGTATTTT. The chain recombines TRBV12-5 with TRBJ2-3, with D perhaps matching TRBD1 (6 bases). Trimming removed 5 bases at V and 8 bases at J, with 17 bases between. CDR3 size: 14 residues. In germline, CDR1 is LGHNT, CDR2 FRNRAP. Combining the CDR3 with reference TRBV12-5 and TRBJ2-3 gives the whole variable domain DARVTQTPRHKVTEMGQEVTMRCQPILGHNTVFWYRQTMMQGLELLAYFRNRAPLDDSGMPKDRFSAEMPDATLATLKIQPSEPRDSAVYFCASGPTGGWGTQYFGPGTRLTVL.

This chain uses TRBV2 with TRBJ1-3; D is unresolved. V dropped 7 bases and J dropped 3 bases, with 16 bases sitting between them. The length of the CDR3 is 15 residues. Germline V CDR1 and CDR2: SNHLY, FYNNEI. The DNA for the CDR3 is TGTGCCAGCATGGGGTATGGGTTGTTTGGAAACACCATATATTTT. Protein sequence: CASMGYGLFGNTIYF.

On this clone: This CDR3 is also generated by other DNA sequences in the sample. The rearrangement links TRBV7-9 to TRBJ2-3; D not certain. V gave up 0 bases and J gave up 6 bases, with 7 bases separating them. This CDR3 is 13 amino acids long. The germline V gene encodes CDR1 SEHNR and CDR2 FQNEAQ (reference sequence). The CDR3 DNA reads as TGTGCCAGCAGCTTAGCCCTGTCGGATACGCAGTATTTT. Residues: CASSLALSDTQYF.

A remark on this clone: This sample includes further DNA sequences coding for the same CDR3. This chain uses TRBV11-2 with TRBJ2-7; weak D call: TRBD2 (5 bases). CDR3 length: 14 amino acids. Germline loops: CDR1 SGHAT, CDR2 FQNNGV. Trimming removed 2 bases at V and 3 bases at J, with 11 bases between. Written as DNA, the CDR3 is TGTGCCAGCAGCTTAATCGCTGGGAGCTACGAGCAGTACTTC. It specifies CASSLIAGSYEQYF.

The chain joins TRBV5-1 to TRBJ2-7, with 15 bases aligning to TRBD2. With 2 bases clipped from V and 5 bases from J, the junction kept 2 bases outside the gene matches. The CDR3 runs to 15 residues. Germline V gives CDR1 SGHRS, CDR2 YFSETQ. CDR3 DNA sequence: TGCGCCAGCAGCTTTAGGACTAGCGGGAGGGACGAGCAGTACTTC. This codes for CASSFRTSGRDEQYF. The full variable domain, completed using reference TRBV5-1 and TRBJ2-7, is KAGVTQTPRYLIKTRGQQVTLSCSPISGHRSVSWYQQTPGQGLQFLFEYFSETQRNKGNFPGRFSGRQFSNSRSEMNVSTLELGDSALYLCASSFRTSGRDEQYFGPGTRLTVT.